A selection of T cell receptor beta chains follows, all from one sample in a study of read filtering for tumor transcriptome and immune sequencing. TCRdb re-analysed the reads in MiXCR, keeping a single row per CDR3 protein. The table lists around 130,000 distinct CDR3 sequences, 13% of them singletons. The sample comprised a population of CD138-negative cells sorted from bone marrow. The receptor set was obtained from a donor at least 40 years old with multiple myeloma. Both conserved end residues are trimmed from each CDR3. Fields, in order: CDR3 protein, V gene.

CDR3: SARDPSKGRVTDTQY
V: TRBV20-1

CDR3: ASRTGMRGYT
V: TRBV6-1

CDR3: ASSLGQSIYNEQF
V: TRBV7-3

CDR3: ASSEGTVREKLF
V: TRBV6-1

CDR3: ASSLGDERF
V: TRBV27

CDR3: SQGGGRWETQY
V: TRBV29-1

CDR3: ASSEDGENTEAF
V: TRBV11-3

CDR3: ASSLTTGNNEKLF
V: TRBV7-9

CDR3: ASRLLRGRSTGELF
V: TRBV11-2

CDR3: ASRRVGRGFTYEQY
V: TRBV28

CDR3: ASSFTGGLNQPQH
V: TRBV7-2

CDR3: ASSQEGRGYTGELF
V: TRBV3-1

CDR3: AISRDRPYNEQF
V: TRBV10-3

CDR3: ASSQGGQRLRGYT
V: TRBV4-1

CDR3: SVETGGGGDEQF
V: TRBV29-1

CDR3: ASSGRAHEEIEQF
V: TRBV4-1

CDR3: SANRDYPYNEQF
V: TRBV20-1

CDR3: SVQTVRDYNEQF
V: TRBV29-1

CDR3: ASSSRLTGTDNEKLF
V: TRBV18

CDR3: SVTSLAGAGETQY
V: TRBV29-1

CDR3: ASSLPSEAGMKRF
V: TRBV11-2

CDR3: AKKSGTPRGGQETQY
V: TRBV19

CDR3: ASSPDGNSGANVLT
V: TRBV5-1

CDR3: ASSPGSDTQY
V: TRBV25-1

CDR3: ASSLGTSGASTDTQY
V: TRBV7-8

CDR3: ASSLSGANQPQH
V: TRBV12-3/TRBV12-4

CDR3: ASRNRNMNTEAF
V: TRBV12-3/TRBV12-4